These 9 T cell receptor beta chains originate from one sample sequenced in a study of breast tumors, draining lymph nodes, adjacent tissues. The lymph nodes were axillary draining lymph nodes from breast cancer patients. MiXCR, run by TCRdb on the multiplex PCR reads, gives a single entry per CDR3 protein. The table has about 150,000 distinct CDR3 sequences, 32% seen once. The material sequenced was axillary lymph node tissue. The receptors were sampled from a female donor with breast cancer. Some clones in this sample may be carry-over from other donors' samples.

This clonotype appeared once. The V and J genes are TRBV5-6 and TRBJ1-6, with D possibly matching TRBD1 (6 bases). Trimming removed 5 bases at V and 4 bases at J, with 16 bases between. Germline CDR1 and CDR2: SGHDT and YYEEEE. This CDR3 comprises 16 residues. CDR3 bases: TGTGCCAGCAGTACTTTGGGTAGGGGGTATAATTCACCCCTCCACTTT. Its protein product is CASSTLGRGYNSPLHF.

This clonotype was found many times. The rearrangement uses TRBV29-1 and TRBJ2-3; D may be TRBD2 (7 bases). Trimming cost V 1 base and J 5 bases, with 13 bases left between them. The CDR3 extends over 14 amino acids. The germline gives CDR1 SQVTM, CDR2 ANQGSEA. In DNA form, the CDR3 reads TGCAGCGTTGAAGCCGGGGGGCCGGGAGATACGCAGTATTTT. It yields the protein CSVEAGGPGDTQYF.

This clonotype was found many times. V usage is TRBV6-5 and J usage is TRBJ2-7; 8 bases align to TRBD1. V trimming: 6 bases; J trimming: 2 bases; junction bases outside the gene matches: 9. The germline V gene has CDR1 MNHEY and CDR2 SVGAGI. This CDR3 is 15 amino acids long. The CDR3 protein is CASSPTGQATYEQYV. CDR3 nucleotides: TGTGCCAGCAGCCCAACGGGACAGGCTACCTACGAGCAGTACGTC.

The chain has TRBV10-3 and TRBJ1-5, with 8 bases lining up with TRBD1. V shed 3 bases and J 2 bases; nucleotides not matched to a gene: 3. CDR1 is ENHRY, CDR2 SYGVKD, per germline. The CDR3 sequence is 15 residues long. The CDR3 DNA follows: TGTGCCATCAGTGACGCGGGACAGGGCAATCAGCCCCAGCATTTT. This gives the protein CAISDAGQGNQPQHF.

J is TRBJ2-4 and V is TRBV11-2; D perhaps matches TRBD1 (5 bases). The V and J ends lost 5 bases and 11 bases respectively, with 10 bases between them. Germline V gives CDR1 SGHAT, CDR2 FQNNGV. This CDR3 region has 11 residues. In DNA, the CDR3 is TGTGCCAGCAGCCTCCAGGGCCTTCAGTACTTC. Translation gives CASSLQGLQYF.

This clonotype was seen only a few times. This may be a read error, as it is one base from a much larger clone. The gene calls are TRBV11-2 and TRBJ2-7; TRBD2 is a possible D gene (7 bases). This CDR3 region has 15 residues. Germline loops: CDR1 SGHAT, CDR2 FQNNGV. Trimming removed 5 bases at V and 5 bases at J, with 19 bases between. The CDR3 nucleotides are TGTGCCAGCAGCCCCCGGGGGGCAGCGAGGAACGAGCAGTACTTC. Translated, it gives CASSPRGAARNEQYF.

This clonotype was counted many times. The V gene is TRBV12-3 or TRBV12-4, the J gene TRBJ1-2, with a tentative D call TRBD1 (5 bases). CDR3 length: 13 residues. Deletions cut 7 bases from V and 3 bases from J, with 12 bases between. The CDR3 is CASTAAGDYGYTF. The CDR3 DNA follows: TGTGCCAGCACCGCTGCGGGGGACTATGGCTACACCTTC.

About this clonotype: The junction departs from the called germline gene at one end, perhaps through a read error. The chain joins TRBV7-3 to TRBJ2-2, with D possibly matching TRBD2 (6 bases). Germline CDR1 SGHTA, CDR2 FQGTGA. The CDR3 runs to 15 residues. CDR3 region: CASGLGGTGTGELFF. CDR3 DNA sequence: TGTGCCAGCGGCTTAGGAGGGACGGGCACCGGGGAGCTGTTTTTT.

On this clonotype: At one boundary the junction diverges from the germline segment, which might be a read error. V and J are TRBV7-9 and TRBJ2-5, with TRBD1 as a possible D gene (6 bases). This CDR3 is built from 16 residues. Germline CDR1 and CDR2: SEHNR and FQNEAQ (reference sequence). CDR3 sequence: CAGSHGQGDTQETQYF. In DNA form, the CDR3 reads TGTGCCGGCAGCCATGGACAAGGGGACACCCAAGAGACCCAGTACTTC.